The T cell receptor (beta chain) described here comes from a study of spatial heterogeneity in lung cancer (dated by TCRdb to about 2019). For context, the study as a whole: Beta-chain transcripts were consistently detected in greater numbers than alpha-chain transcripts, which likely reflected higher beta-chain transcript abundance. In tumor regions, TCR transcript counts showed a strong correlation with a T cell transcriptional module score derived from matched bulk RNA-seq. In the raw uncorrected reads, each unique combination of TCR and UMI appeared more than ten times on average. The study quantitatively compared TCR alpha and beta repertoires across multiple tumor regions, matched nontumor lung and blood in non-small cell lung cancer. Nonsynonymous mutation counts, determined by whole-exome sequencing of tumor tissue, were related to TCR repertoire features. At surgery, some 200 tumor regions, around 65 matched nontumor lung samples and more than 50 PBMC samples were TCR-sequenced for both alpha and beta chains.

Taken with the paper, the label for time point translates to: sample taken at primary tumor resection. The donors were some 70 patients from the lung TRACERx cohort who had early-stage, untreated non-small cell lung cancer. Without any cell sorting, TCR sequencing was performed on whole RNA extracted either from tumor and nontumor lung tissue or from cryopreserved PBMC samples. Patients were selected for TCR sequencing only if sufficient RNA was available from at least two tumor regions. Tumor and adjacent nontumor lung specimens were reviewed by a lung pathologist before selection. What the study reported, not specific to this receptor: Counts of ubiquitous and regional expanded TCRs correlated with counts of ubiquitous and regional nonsynonymous mutations, respectively. The tumor nonsynonymous mutation count correlated with the number of expanded intratumoral alpha and beta TCRs. Additional single-cell paired TCR alpha and beta sequencing was considered necessary to confirm, at a functional level, the hypothesis that regional TCRs recognize regional mutations. TCR-seq coverage of tumor T cells was estimated at only 5.5% to 8.5% for alpha chains and around 14% for beta chains.

V is cut by 6 bases and J by 3 bases, and the space between the germline ends is 11 bases. CDR1 WNHNN and CDR2 SYGVQD are derived from the germline V gene (reference sequence). Including the terminal cysteine and phenylalanine, the CDR3 comprises 13 residues. The sequence is cut down to CDR3 DNA, 39 bases in frame from base 1. This clonotype is medium-sized (0.01 to 0.1%) in terms of sample share. No antigen is known for it. There are no base qualities to consult, and no much larger clone falls within one base. To prepare the library, 5' RACE was applied. The sequencer was a NextSeq 500. The TCR library protocol attached a unique molecular identifier to each TCR cDNA molecule to allow correction of PCR and sequencing errors. Turning to the authors' computational methods: Decombinator tools were used for TCR identification, UMI-based error correction and CDR3 extraction. Expanded TCRs were defined as those above a frequency of 2 per 1,000, corresponding to the top 1% of the tumor frequency distribution. Expanded tumor TCRs were classed as regional if statistically deemed absent (corrected P<0.05) from at least one tumor region, otherwise ubiquitous. Rényi diversity was computed with the R vegan package after subsampling each repertoire 100 times to 5,000 TCRs. CDR3 similarity networks were constructed using string-kernel similarity of amino acid triplets, with links drawn between CDR3s whose pairwise similarity was above 0.82. TCRdb reworked the public reads: Q25 trimming with fastp, MiXCR clone assembly, productive beta chains retained. Rows matching on CDR3 protein sequence are summarized as one entry with the most common DNA and genes. These V and J calls are TCRdb output, not the study's own analysis. For this sample the table gives some 2,000 distinct CDR3 sequences, of which 10% to 11% were detected only once. Together, the top ten hold around 10% of the sample.

The sample was lung tumor tissue, taken at surgery. In this chain, TRBV10-1 is recombined with TRBJ2-5; the D region possibly corresponds to TRBD1 (6 bases align). This receptor was identified in a female donor with early-stage non-small cell lung cancer. The CDR3 protein: CASSSTGKETQYF. The nucleotide sequence reads as follows: TGCGCCAGCAGCTCCACAGGGAAAGAGACCCAGTACTTC.